Listed here are 5 T cell receptor beta chains from one sample, sequenced in a study of monozygotic twins with inflammatory bowel disease. For each CDR3 protein, TCRdb gives one entry from its re-call of the 5' RACE reads, without DNA. Its table lists 440,000 or so distinct CDR3 sequences. What was sequenced was blood. The origin of the receptors is a human donor with ulcerative colitis or Crohn's disease, or a healthy co-twin of an affected twin (not recorded which).

This chain joins TRBV9 and TRBJ2-7; TCRdb reports TRBD2, a call that lacks DNA to check it against. CDR3 length: 14 amino acids. Germline lookup yields CDR1 SGDLS and CDR2 YYNGEE. CDR3: CASSVGASGYEQYF.

The V call is TRBV28, the J call TRBJ2-1. There are 13 residues in the CDR3. Germline V gene data show CDR1 as MDHEN and CDR2 as SYDVKM. The chain's CDR3 is CASVDLSYNEQFF.

The gene calls are TRBV5-1 and TRBJ2-1; TCRdb selects TRBD1, and the lack of DNA leaves this call unchecked. Germline V lookup: CDR1 SGHRS, CDR2 YFSETQ. This CDR3 contains 15 residues. CDR3 sequence reads: CASIRDISSYNEQFF.

The CDR3 loop is CASSQIRGNEQFF. The V and J genes are TRBV3-1 and TRBJ2-1. CDR3 length equals 13 residues. From germline, CDR1 is LGHDT and CDR2 YNNKEL (reference sequence).

This chain uses TRBV5-1 with TRBJ2-3; the D gene TCRdb calls, TRBD2, cannot be checked with no DNA. The germline V gene encodes CDR1 SGHRS and CDR2 YFSETQ. The CDR3 loop spans 14 amino acids. The CDR3 reads CASSPLAGVDTQYF.